These 16 T cell receptor beta chains came from one sample sequenced in a study of circulating and synovial CD4+ cells in juvenile arthritis. Using immunoSEQ multiplex PCR, the repertoire was profiled, and TCRdb retains in-frame clones only, with some absent. The sample holds approximately 16,000 clones, 91% seen once. Material for sequencing was CD4+ T cells from blood. These receptors came from a human donor with juvenile idiopathic arthritis.

The chain combines TRBV4-1 with TRBJ2-5, with D unresolved. This CDR3 spans 16 amino acids. V dropped 0 bases and J dropped 5 bases, with 16 bases sitting between them. In germline, CDR1 is MGHRA, CDR2 YSYEKL. The CDR3 loop reads CASSQDGFQRGETQYF. The CDR3, as DNA: TGCGCCAGCAGCCAAGATGGATTCCAGCGTGGTGAGACCCAGTACTTC.

The rearrangement links TRBV6-5 to TRBJ1-2; D possibly corresponds to TRBD1 (5 bases). The CDR3 runs to 13 residues. V was pared by 6 bases and J by 8 bases, with 16 bases between. The V gene's germline CDR1 is MNHEY and CDR2 SVGAGI. For the CDR3, the DNA is TGTGCCAGCAGGGCCGGAGGGGCGCGAGGCTACACCTTC. The encoded protein is CASRAGGARGYTF.

This sequence joins TRBV10-3 and TRBJ2-7, with 7 bases aligning to TRBD1. Per the germline V gene, CDR1 is ENHRY and CDR2 is SYGVKD. The CDR3 spans 13 residues. Germline trimming cut 10 bases from V and 2 bases from J; bases unmatched to any gene: 8. The CDR3 coding sequence is TGTGCCACACAACAGGGGTCCCCCTACGAGCAGTACTTC. Translated, it gives CATQQGSPYEQYF.

V and J are TRBV30 and TRBJ2-3; 9 bases line up with TRBD2. This CDR3 spans 13 amino acids. Germline trimming cut 8 bases from V and 2 bases from J; bases unmatched to any gene: 5. Germline V CDR1 and CDR2: GTSNPN, SVGIG (reference sequence). The CDR3 sequence is CAQIAGDTDTQYF. CDR3 coding DNA: TGTGCCCAAATAGCGGGGGACACAGATACGCAGTATTTT. Filled out from reference TRBV30 and TRBJ2-3, the complete variable domain reads SQTIHQWPATLVQPVGSPLSLECTVEGTSNPNLYWYRQAAGRGLQLLFYSVGIGQISSEVPQNLSASRPQDRQFILSSKKLLLSDSGFYLCAQIAGDTDTQYFGPGTRLTVL.

The V gene is TRBV6-6, the J gene TRBJ2-3, with 8 positions matching TRBD2. Trimming removed 8 bases from V and 4 bases from J; junction bases left unmatched: 14. This CDR3 region has 16 residues. Germline CDR1 is MNHNY and CDR2 is SVGAGI (reference sequence). The CDR3 bases are TGTGCCAGCCGCCCTCAACGGGAGGGGGGCTCAGATACGCAGTATTTT. Protein sequence: CASRPQREGGSDTQYF.

The rearrangement joins TRBV7-8 to TRBJ1-2; 12 bases are a match to TRBD1. Trimming at V came to 5 bases and at J to 3 bases, leaving 13 bases not matched to a gene. This CDR3 has 18 residues. Germline CDR1 reads SGHVS; CDR2 reads FQNEAQ. DNA for the CDR3: TGTGCCAGCAGCCAAACGATGGGGACAGGGGGCGGGTACTATGGCTACACCTTC. Amino acid sequence: CASSQTMGTGGGYYGYTF.

This chain joins TRBV5-1 and TRBJ2-4; 9 nucleotides line up with TRBD2. This CDR3 contains 14 residues. The J segment lost 6 bases and the V segment lost 4 bases, leaving 5 bases of the junction unmatched. In germline, CDR1 is SGHRS, CDR2 YFSETQ. CDR3 DNA sequence: TGCGCCAGCAGCACCGGGACTAGCCGAAACATTCAGTACTTC. This sequence encodes CASSTGTSRNIQYF. Full variable domain (outside the CDR3, taken from reference TRBV5-1 and TRBJ2-4): KAGVTQTPRYLIKTRGQQVTLSCSPISGHRSVSWYQQTPGQGLQFLFEYFSETQRNKGNFPGRFSGRQFSNSRSEMNVSTLELGDSALYLCASSTGTSRNIQYFGAGTRLSVL.

The chain recombines TRBV19 with TRBJ2-7, with a possible D match to TRBD2 (5 bases). CDR1 and CDR2 from the germline V gene are LNHDA and SQIVND (reference sequence). This CDR3 is 13 amino acids long. V was shortened by 6 bases and J by 1 base, with 10 bases between the two germline ends. CDR3: CASSGLVSYEQYF. The CDR3 DNA follows: TGTGCCAGTAGCGGACTGGTTTCCTACGAGCAGTACTTC.

This clone was counted only a few times. V and J are TRBV5-4 and TRBJ1-2; maybe TRBD1 (6 bases). This CDR3 region has 13 residues. CDR1 and CDR2 (germline): SGHNT, YYREEE (reference sequence). The germline V and J ends were trimmed by 0 bases and 4 bases, with 7 bases remaining between them. CDR3 residues: CASSLGTAYGYTF. As DNA, the CDR3 is TGTGCCAGCAGCTTGGGGACAGCCTATGGCTACACCTTC.

This clone was seen only a few times. The chain recombines TRBV21-1 with TRBJ1-4. TRBV21-1 is designated a pseudogene. The CDR3 is made up of 13 amino acids. The CDR3 sequence: CASSTGLVFELFF. DNA for the CDR3: TGTGCCAGCAGCACAGGACTGGTTTTCGAGCTGTTTTTT.

The chain carries TRBV11-3 and TRBJ2-5, with D possibly matching TRBD2 (5 bases). The V and J ends lost 5 bases and 4 bases respectively, with 11 bases between them. Germline CDR1 and CDR2: SGHNT and YENEEA. There are 13 residues in the CDR3. CDR3 amino acids: CASSLTMGETQYF. In DNA, the CDR3 is TGTGCCAGCAGCCTGACTATGGGAGAGACCCAGTACTTC.

The CDR3 loop is CASIPAGGRSGELFF. The CDR3 DNA reads as TGTGCCAGCATCCCTGCGGGGGGCCGATCCGGGGAGCTGTTTTTT. The V call is TRBV6-1, the J call TRBJ2-2, with 8 bases identical to TRBD2. With V trimmed by 7 bases and J by 6 bases, 10 bases remained unmatched. Looked up from germline, CDR1 is MNHNS and CDR2 is SASEGT. This CDR3 is built from 15 residues.

This chain uses TRBV6-6 with TRBJ2-7; 7 bases fit TRBD1. The V gene's germline CDR1 is MNHNY and CDR2 SVGAGI (reference sequence). This CDR3 is 12 amino acids long. V gave up 6 bases and J gave up 3 bases; unmatched junction bases: 2. Here the CDR3 reads CASRGQNYEQYF. The CDR3 bases are TGTGCCAGCAGGGGACAGAACTACGAGCAGTACTTC.

The chain uses TRBV2 and TRBJ2-5; D remains ambiguous. The J call may be incorrect, as the DNA end agrees better with TRBJ2-7. Germline V CDR1 and CDR2: SNHLY, FYNNEI. This CDR3 has 14 residues. The CDR3 sequence: CASSEVLAAYEQYF. Here the CDR3 DNA reads TGTGCCAGCAGTGAAGTATTAGCAGCCTACGAGCAGTACTTC.

V gene TRBV4-3 combines with J gene TRBJ2-1, with 7 bases lining up with TRBD2. This CDR3 contains 17 residues. The ends lost 4 bases at V and 2 bases at J; junction bases unmatched: 11. Germline CDR1 LGHNA, CDR2 YSLEER. This chain's CDR3 is CASSLKIASGTYNEQFF. In DNA form, the CDR3 reads TGCGCCAGCAGCCTAAAGATTGCTAGCGGCACCTACAATGAGCAGTTCTTC.

A single count supports this clone. V usage is TRBV5-4 and J usage is TRBJ2-2, with 8 nucleotides matching TRBD1. Unmatched junction bases numbered 8, after V lost 3 bases and J lost 7 bases. Looked up from germline, CDR1 is SGHNT and CDR2 is YYREEE (reference sequence). This CDR3 spans 15 amino acids. Here the CDR3 reads CASSSGRGPDGELFF. CDR3 DNA sequence: TGTGCCAGCAGCTCGGGCAGGGGGCCGGACGGGGAGCTGTTTTTT. Full variable domain (rest looked up from reference TRBV5-4 and TRBJ2-2): ETGVTQSPTHLIKTRGQQVTLRCSSQSGHNTVSWYQQALGQGPQFIFQYYREEENGRGNFPPRFSGLQFPNYSSELNVNALELDDSALYLCASSSGRGPDGELFFGEGSRLTVL.